The 28 T cell receptor beta chains reported below all come from one sample, sequenced in a study of beta chain features in type 1 diabetes. Their antigens remain unidentified. General study points: Type 1 diabetes patients had moderately but significantly shorter TCRB CDR3s in all four CD4+ subsets.

The sequenced template was cDNA made from the entire isolated RNA. Generated by immunoSEQ multiplex PCR, the TCRdb table keeps only in-frame clones and is missing some. Of over 100,000 clones listed, 16% are singletons. The sequencing sample was made of central memory CD4+ T cells from blood. The receptor set was obtained from a man aged 25 to 40 with type 1 diabetes.

This clone has a handful of counts. This CDR3 reads CASSVGGSVGTDTQYF. The CDR3 DNA is TGTGCCAGCAGCGTAGGGGGTAGCGTGGGCACAGATACGCAGTATTTT. V is TRBV9 and J is TRBJ2-3; possibly TRBD2 for D (5 bases). V was pared by 0 bases and J by 1 base, with 12 bases between. The V gene's germline CDR1 is SGDLS and CDR2 YYNGEE. This CDR3 region has 16 residues.

This clone was detected a few times. The V call is TRBV5-4, the J call TRBJ1-2, with D perhaps TRBD1 (6 bases). V was shortened by 4 bases and J by 7 bases, with 8 bases between the two germline ends. CDR3 length: 11 residues. Germline assignment: CDR1 SGHNT and CDR2 YYREEE (reference sequence). CDR3 region: CASSTGIGYTF. The CDR3 nucleotides are TGTGCCAGCAGCACAGGGATTGGCTACACCTTC.

The rearrangement links TRBV9 to TRBJ2-3, with D perhaps matching TRBD1 (6 bases). The length of the CDR3 is 15 residues. V was clipped by 1 base and J by 2 bases, with 11 bases between them. The germline CDR1 and CDR2 sequences are SGDLS and YYNGEE. The CDR3, as DNA: TGTGCCAGCAGCGTATACAGGGACCCCACAGATACGCAGTATTTT. Encoded protein: CASSVYRDPTDTQYF.

This chain links TRBV28 with TRBJ2-1; 9 nucleotides agree with TRBD2. This CDR3 is 17 amino acids long. Trimming at V came to 1 base and at J to 0 bases, leaving 4 bases not matched to a gene. CDR1 is MDHEN, CDR2 SYDVKM, per germline. The chain's CDR3 is CASSLSSGASSYNEQFF. The CDR3, as DNA: TGTGCCAGCAGTTTATCTAGCGGGGCCAGCTCCTACAATGAGCAGTTCTTC.

The chain recombines TRBV19 with TRBJ1-5, with 7 bases matching TRBD1. Germline assignment: CDR1 LNHDA and CDR2 SQIVND (reference sequence). The ends lost 5 bases at V and 7 bases at J; junction bases unmatched: 5. The CDR3 consists of 13 residues. The CDR3 DNA reads TGTGCCAGTAGTGGGACAGCCGGGCAGCCCCAGCATTTT. Its protein product is CASSGTAGQPQHF.

The CDR3 region is CASSLEGRRQETQYF. Written as DNA, the CDR3 is TGCGCCAGCAGCTTGGAGGGCAGGCGTCAAGAGACCCAGTACTTC. V is TRBV5-1 and J is TRBJ2-5, with D hard to call. Germline V lookup: CDR1 SGHRS, CDR2 YFSETQ. V dropped 0 bases and J dropped 2 bases, with 11 bases sitting between them. The CDR3 extends over 15 amino acids.

In its sample, this clone was seen a few times. J is TRBJ2-3 and V is TRBV11-2; 12 bases fit TRBD2. The CDR3 contains 15 residues. V lost 3 bases to trimming and J lost 6 bases; unmatched junction nucleotides: 4. CDR1 is SGHAT, CDR2 FQNNGV, per germline. CDR3 in DNA: TGTGCCAGCAGCTTCCTAGCGGGGGGGGCGGATACGCAGTATTTT. Encoded protein: CASSFLAGGADTQYF. The whole variable domain, filled in from reference TRBV11-2 and TRBJ2-3, reads EAGVAQSPRYKIIEKRQSVAFWCNPISGHATLYWYQQILGQGPKLLIQFQNNGVVDDSQLPKDRFSAERLKGVDSTLKIQPAKLEDSAVYLCASSFLAGGADTQYFGPGTRLTVL.

V is TRBV15 and J is TRBJ2-5; no reliable D call. V shed 5 bases and J shed 3 bases, with 7 bases lying between them. CDR1 is LNHNV, CDR2 YYDKDF, per germline (reference sequence). The CDR3 runs 12 residues. CDR3 amino acids: CATSPGKETQYF. In nucleotides, the CDR3 is TGTGCCACCAGCCCAGGAAAAGAGACCCAGTACTTC.

This clone rates as medium-sized. The rearrangement links TRBV7-2 to TRBJ2-3; 8 bases agree with TRBD2. With V trimmed by 8 bases and J by 1 base, 8 bases remained unmatched. Germline-derived CDR1 and CDR2 are SGHTA and FQGNSA. This CDR3 has 15 amino acids. As DNA, the CDR3 is TGTGCCAGCCGTCCGAGCGGGGGCGGCACAGATACGCAGTATTTT. This translates into CASRPSGGGTDTQYF.

The chain couples TRBV23-1 to TRBJ1-2; D perhaps matches TRBD1 (6 bases). TRBV23-1 is sorted into the ORF group, with uncertain function. V lost 4 bases and J lost 5, with 17 bases in between. The CDR3 covers 15 residues. CDR3 DNA: TGCGCCAGCAGTCCGATCCAAACAGGGATGTATGGCTACACCTTC. Translation: CASSPIQTGMYGYTF.

This clone was picked up a small number of times. This chain joins TRBV2 and TRBJ2-2, with D unclear. Trimming removed 3 bases from V and 2 bases from J, with 1 base in between. There are 12 residues in the CDR3. Germline CDR1 reads SNHLY; CDR2 reads FYNNEI. This CDR3 is CASSDNTGELFF. The CDR3 DNA sequence: TGTGCCAGCAGTGACAACACCGGGGAGCTGTTTTTT.

CDR3 protein: CASSDQNTGELFF. CDR3 bases: TGTGCCAGCAGCGATCAGAACACCGGGGAGCTGTTTTTT. The J gene is TRBJ2-2, the V gene TRBV11-2; D gene unclear. CDR1 and CDR2 (germline): SGHAT, FQNNGV. V gave up 5 bases and J gave up 1 base, with 5 bases separating them. This CDR3 has 13 amino acids.

This clone appeared a few times. J is TRBJ2-1 and V is TRBV11-2; maybe TRBD1 (6 bases). The CDR3 runs to 13 residues. Germline lookup yields CDR1 SGHAT and CDR2 FQNNGV. V gave up 5 bases and J gave up 13 bases, with 18 bases separating them. The CDR3 reads CASSRGFTERQFF. As DNA, the CDR3 is TGTGCCAGCAGCAGGGGGTTCACGGAACGACAGTTCTTC.

The J gene is TRBJ2-2, the V gene TRBV9; D might be TRBD1 (5 bases). V dropped 4 bases and J dropped 5 bases, with 12 bases sitting between them. The CDR3 runs 14 residues. The V gene's germline CDR1 is SGDLS and CDR2 YYNGEE. CDR3 in DNA: TGTGCCAGCAGCATCCGACAGTCTACCGGGGAGCTGTTTTTT. It is translated as CASSIRQSTGELFF. Full variable domain (missing parts from reference TRBV9 and TRBJ2-2): DSGVTQTPKHLITATGQRVTLRCSPRSGDLSVYWYQQSLDQGLQFLIQYYNGEERAKGNILERFSAQQFPDLHSELNLSSLELGDSALYFCASSIRQSTGELFFGEGSRLTVL.

This clone was observed a few times. The chain couples TRBV29-1 to TRBJ2-1; 9 nucleotides match TRBD1. The ends lost 6 bases at V and 4 bases at J; junction bases unmatched: 7. Germline lookup yields CDR1 SQVTM and CDR2 ANQGSEA. CDR3 length: 14 amino acids. CDR3 loop: CSVSGQGQYNEQFF. Written as DNA, the CDR3 is TGCAGCGTCTCGGGACAGGGACAGTACAATGAGCAGTTCTTC.

Worth noting for this clone: A much larger clone lies one base from this, so it may be a read error. The chain is built from TRBV29-1 and TRBJ2-1; 7 positions match TRBD2. Germline CDR1 and CDR2: SQVTM and ANQGSEA. The CDR3 has 15 residues. The CDR3 protein is CSLDAGGSSYNEQFF. CDR3 bases: TGCAGCCTTGATGCGGGCGGGAGCTCCTACAATGAGCAGTTCTTC.

The chain links TRBV9 to TRBJ2-1; 8 nucleotides align to TRBD1. The CDR3 runs to 15 residues. The ends lost 0 bases at V and 6 bases at J; junction bases unmatched: 5. Germline loops: CDR1 SGDLS, CDR2 YYNGEE. CDR3 sequence: CASSVADRVPNEQFF. DNA of the CDR3: TGTGCCAGCAGCGTAGCGGACAGGGTACCCAATGAGCAGTTCTTC.

This clone is a singleton in its sample. The chain recombines TRBV25-1 with TRBJ1-1; D gene ambiguous. The CDR3 is made up of 14 amino acids. Germline CDR1 MGHDK, CDR2 SYGVNS. Trimming pared 3 bases from V and 4 bases from J, leaving 12 bases between. The CDR3 protein is CASSDIGYSTEAFF. CDR3 nucleotides: TGTGCCAGCAGTGACATAGGGTATAGCACTGAAGCTTTCTTT.

This clone has ten or more counts. The chain links TRBV2 to TRBJ2-2; D not resolved. Germline V gene data show CDR1 as SNHLY and CDR2 as FYNNEI. Trimming removed 4 bases from V and 8 bases from J, with 5 bases in between. The CDR3 contains 11 residues. CDR3 sequence (DNA): TGTGCCAGCAGTGGTCGAGGGGAGCTGTTTTTT. Protein sequence: CASSGRGELFF.

This clone came up a few times. The chain couples TRBV19 to TRBJ1-3; no clear D gene. V lost 5 bases, J lost 0 bases, and 11 bases lay in between. CDR1 is LNHDA, CDR2 SQIVND, per germline (reference sequence). CDR3 length: 15 residues. The CDR3 here is CASSSRPSSGNTIYF. CDR3 DNA: TGTGCCAGTAGTTCTCGACCGAGCTCTGGAAACACCATATATTTT.

As to this clone: The same CDR3 arises from other DNA sequences in this sample as well. The chain combines TRBV10-3 with TRBJ2-5; 13 positions match TRBD2. CDR3 length: 15 amino acids. V lost 5 bases, J lost 5 bases, and 5 bases stayed unmatched. In germline, CDR1 is ENHRY, CDR2 SYGVKD. The CDR3 DNA sequence: TGTGCCATCAGTTCCGGGACTAGCGGGGTCGAGACCCAGTACTTC. It encodes CAISSGTSGVETQYF.

V and J are TRBV29-1 and TRBJ2-5; D not certain. This CDR3 is 12 amino acids long. V lost 7 bases and J lost 2, with 11 bases in between. Germline CDR1 and CDR2: SQVTM and ANQGSEA. The CDR3 DNA sequence: TGCAGCGGTTACGTGGATCAAGAGACCCAGTACTTC. Encoded protein: CSGYVDQETQYF.

This clone has more than one count but fewer than ten. A junction boundary mismatches the germline segment, possibly from a read error. The J gene is TRBJ2-5, the V gene TRBV7-7, with D possibly TRBD1 on 6 matching bases. From germline, CDR1 is SSHAT and CDR2 FNYEAQ (reference sequence). The CDR3 has 14 amino acids. The CDR3 spells CASSFGAGEGTQYF. In DNA form, the CDR3 reads TGTGCTAGCAGCTTTGGGGCAGGGGAAGGGACCCAGTACTTC. Drawing the rest from reference TRBV7-7 and TRBJ2-5, the complete variable domain is GAGVSQSPRYKVTKRGQDVTLRCDPISSHATLYWYQQALGQGPEFLTYFNYEAQPDKSGLPSDRFSAERPEGSISTLTIQRTEQRDSAMYRCASSFGAGEGTQYFGPGTRLLVL.

V and J are TRBV14 and TRBJ2-7; no firm D call. V was shortened by 1 base and J by 7 bases, with 5 bases between the two germline ends. The CDR3 contains 11 residues. Per the germline V gene, CDR1 is SGHDN and CDR2 is FVKESK. The CDR3 loop is CASSQVKEQYF. The CDR3 region has the DNA TGTGCCAGCAGCCAAGTTAAAGAGCAGTACTTC.

The rearrangement links TRBV6-5 to TRBJ2-5; 7 positions match TRBD2. The germline gives CDR1 MNHEY, CDR2 SVGAGI. The CDR3 covers 15 residues. V trimming: 0 bases; J trimming: 5 bases; junction bases outside the gene matches: 6. The CDR3 is CASSYSRWGGETQYF. The CDR3 bases are TGTGCCAGCAGTTACTCGAGGTGGGGAGGGGAGACCCAGTACTTC.

This clone was seen more than once but under ten times. The rearrangement uses TRBV18 and TRBJ1-5; 8 bases are shared with TRBD1. With 2 bases clipped from V and 3 bases from J, the junction kept 6 bases outside the gene matches. There are 16 residues in the CDR3. From germline, CDR1 is KGHSH and CDR2 LQKENI. In DNA form, the CDR3 reads TGTGCCAGCTCACCAGGGACAGGAAACTTCAATCAGCCCCAGCATTTT. It is translated as CASSPGTGNFNQPQHF.

This clone was observed a few times. The chain is built from TRBV5-4 and TRBJ2-3; TRBD2 agrees at 9 bases. V lost 2 bases and J lost 3; bases outside the gene matches: 4. This CDR3 spans 15 amino acids. Germline V CDR1 and CDR2: SGHNT, YYREEE (reference sequence). CDR3 sequence: CASSLRLAETDTQYF. CDR3 DNA: TGTGCCAGCAGCTTAAGACTAGCGGAAACAGATACGCAGTATTTT. The complete variable domain, with remaining parts taken from reference TRBV5-4 and TRBJ2-3, reads ETGVTQSPTHLIKTRGQQVTLRCSSQSGHNTVSWYQQALGQGPQFIFQYYREEENGRGNFPPRFSGLQFPNYSSELNVNALELDDSALYLCASSLRLAETDTQYFGPGTRLTVL.

This clone came up a few times. The sample has other DNA sequences that encode this CDR3 too. The chain is built from TRBV18 and TRBJ2-5, with unresolved D. Germline CDR1 and CDR2: KGHSH and LQKENI. The CDR3 covers 11 residues. V lost 5 bases, J lost 5 bases, and 6 bases lay in between. Written as DNA, the CDR3 is TGTGCCAGCTCATCTGGGGAGACCCAGTACTTC. This translates into CASSSGETQYF.